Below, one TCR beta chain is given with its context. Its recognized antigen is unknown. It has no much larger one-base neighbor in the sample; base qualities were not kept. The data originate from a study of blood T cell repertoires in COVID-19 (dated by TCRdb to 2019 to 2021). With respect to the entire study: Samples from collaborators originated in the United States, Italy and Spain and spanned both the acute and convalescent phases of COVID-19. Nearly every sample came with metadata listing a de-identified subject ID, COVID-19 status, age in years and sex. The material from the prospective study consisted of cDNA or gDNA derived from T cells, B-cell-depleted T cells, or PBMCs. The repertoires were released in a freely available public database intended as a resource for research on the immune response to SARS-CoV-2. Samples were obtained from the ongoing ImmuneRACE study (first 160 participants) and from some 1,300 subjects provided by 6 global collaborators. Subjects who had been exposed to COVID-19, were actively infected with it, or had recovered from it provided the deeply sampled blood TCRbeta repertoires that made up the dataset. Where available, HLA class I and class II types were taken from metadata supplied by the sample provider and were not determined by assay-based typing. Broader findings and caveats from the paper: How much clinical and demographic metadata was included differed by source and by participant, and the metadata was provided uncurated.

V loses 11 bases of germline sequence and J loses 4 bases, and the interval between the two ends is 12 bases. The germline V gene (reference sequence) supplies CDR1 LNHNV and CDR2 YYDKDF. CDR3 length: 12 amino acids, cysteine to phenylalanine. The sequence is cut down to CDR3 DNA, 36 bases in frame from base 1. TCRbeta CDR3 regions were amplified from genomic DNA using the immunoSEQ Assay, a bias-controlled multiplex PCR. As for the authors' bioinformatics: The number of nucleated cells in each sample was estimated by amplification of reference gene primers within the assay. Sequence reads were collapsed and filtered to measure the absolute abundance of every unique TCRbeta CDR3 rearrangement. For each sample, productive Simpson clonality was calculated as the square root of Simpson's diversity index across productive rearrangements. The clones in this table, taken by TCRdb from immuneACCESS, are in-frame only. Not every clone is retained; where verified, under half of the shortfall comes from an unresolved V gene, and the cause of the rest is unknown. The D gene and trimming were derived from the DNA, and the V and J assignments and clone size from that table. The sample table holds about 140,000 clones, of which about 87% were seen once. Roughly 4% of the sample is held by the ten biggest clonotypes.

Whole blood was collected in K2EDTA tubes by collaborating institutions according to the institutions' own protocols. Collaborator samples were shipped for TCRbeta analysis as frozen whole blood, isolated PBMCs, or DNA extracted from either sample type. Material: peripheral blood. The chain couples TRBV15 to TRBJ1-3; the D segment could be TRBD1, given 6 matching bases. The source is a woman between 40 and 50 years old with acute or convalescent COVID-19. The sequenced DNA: TGTGCCGCCGGGGGGCTGGGAAACACCATATATTTT. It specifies CAAGGLGNTIYF.